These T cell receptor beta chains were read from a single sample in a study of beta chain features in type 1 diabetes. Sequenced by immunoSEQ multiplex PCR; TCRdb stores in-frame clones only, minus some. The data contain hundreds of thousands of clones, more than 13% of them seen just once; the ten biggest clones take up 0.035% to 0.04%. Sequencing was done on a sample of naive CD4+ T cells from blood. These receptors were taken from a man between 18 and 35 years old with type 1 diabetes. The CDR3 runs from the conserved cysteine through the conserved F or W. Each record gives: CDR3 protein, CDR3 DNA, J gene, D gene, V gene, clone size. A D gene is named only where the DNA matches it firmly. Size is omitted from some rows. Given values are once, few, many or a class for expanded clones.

cdr3_aa: CASSQGAQPQHF
cdr3_nt: TGTGCCAGCAGCCAAGGGGCACAGCCCCAGCATTTT
j_call: TRBJ1-5
d_call: .
v_call: TRBV7-2
clone_size: few

cdr3_aa: CASSDEQVLYQPQHF
cdr3_nt: TGTGCCAGCAGTGATGAACAGGTGCTATATCAGCCCCAGCATTTT
j_call: TRBJ1-5
d_call: .
v_call: TRBV2
clone_size: .

cdr3_aa: CAITPGVQETQYF
cdr3_nt: TGTGCCATCACTCCGGGGGTTCAAGAGACCCAGTACTTC
j_call: TRBJ2-5
d_call: .
v_call: TRBV10-3
clone_size: few

cdr3_aa: CASSSEQGMTEAFF
cdr3_nt: TGTGCCAGCAGTTCAGAACAGGGGATGACTGAAGCTTTCTTT
j_call: TRBJ1-1
d_call: TRBD1
v_call: TRBV5-6
clone_size: .

cdr3_aa: CASSSTGNTEAFF
cdr3_nt: TGCGCCAGCAGCTCGACAGGGAACACTGAAGCTTTCTTT
j_call: TRBJ1-1
d_call: .
v_call: TRBV5-1
clone_size: .

cdr3_aa: CSVNGLGNQPQHF
cdr3_nt: TGCAGCGTAAACGGGTTGGGCAATCAGCCCCAGCATTTT
j_call: TRBJ1-5
d_call: .
v_call: TRBV29-1
clone_size: .

cdr3_aa: CASSLVLAGPYEQYF
cdr3_nt: TGTGCCAGCAGCTTAGTCCTAGCGGGTCCCTACGAGCAGTACTTC
j_call: TRBJ2-7
d_call: TRBD2
v_call: TRBV7-2
clone_size: few

cdr3_aa: CASSGESTDTQYF
cdr3_nt: TGTGCCAGCAGTGGGGAAAGCACAGATACGCAGTATTTT
j_call: TRBJ2-3
d_call: .
v_call: TRBV25-1
clone_size: .

cdr3_aa: CASSVVGSGIVDTQYF
cdr3_nt: TGTGCCAGCAGCGTAGTTGGTAGCGGGATAGTAGATACGCAGTATTTT
j_call: TRBJ2-3
d_call: TRBD2
v_call: TRBV9
clone_size: .

cdr3_aa: CAWSAPGTQYF
cdr3_nt: TGTGCCTGGAGTGCCCCGGGGACCCAGTACTTC
j_call: TRBJ2-5
d_call: .
v_call: TRBV30
clone_size: few

cdr3_aa: CASSVNVLAAQYF
cdr3_nt: TGTGCCAGCAGCGTAAACGTTCTAGCGGCCCAGTACTTC
j_call: TRBJ2-5
d_call: TRBD2
v_call: TRBV9
clone_size: few

cdr3_aa: CASSRTVYEQYF
cdr3_nt: TGTGCCAGCAGCCGGACTGTTTACGAGCAGTACTTC
j_call: TRBJ2-7
d_call: .
v_call: TRBV28
clone_size: few

cdr3_aa: CASSSEFDEQFF
cdr3_nt: TGTGCCAGCAGCAGCGAATTCGATGAGCAGTTCTTC
j_call: TRBJ2-1
d_call: .
v_call: TRBV7-9
clone_size: .

cdr3_aa: CASSLISRGSYEQYF
cdr3_nt: TGTGCCAGCAGCTTAATTTCACGGGGCTCCTACGAGCAGTACTTC
j_call: TRBJ2-7
d_call: .
v_call: TRBV7-9
clone_size: once

cdr3_aa: CASSQYRDSGNTEAFF
cdr3_nt: TGCGCCAGCAGCCAATACCGGGACAGTGGGAACACTGAAGCTTTCTTT
j_call: TRBJ1-1
d_call: TRBD1
v_call: TRBV4-1
clone_size: few

cdr3_aa: CASSPRVVTGGNTGELFF
cdr3_nt: TGCGCCAGCAGCCCCCGGGTGGTCACAGGGGGGAACACCGGGGAGCTGTTTTTT
j_call: TRBJ2-2
d_call: TRBD1
v_call: TRBV4-1
clone_size: .

cdr3_aa: CASSREVEQFF
cdr3_nt: TGTGCCAGCAGCCGAGAGGTTGAGCAGTTCTTC
j_call: TRBJ2-1
d_call: .
v_call: TRBV5-6
clone_size: few

cdr3_aa: CASSPRTEAFF
cdr3_nt: TGTGCCAGCAGCCCCCGTACTGAAGCTTTCTTT
j_call: TRBJ1-1
d_call: .
v_call: TRBV7-9
clone_size: .

cdr3_aa: CASGFSNTGELFF
cdr3_nt: TGTGCTAGTGGTTTCTCAAACACCGGGGAGCTGTTTTTT
j_call: TRBJ2-2
d_call: .
v_call: TRBV12-5
clone_size: few

cdr3_aa: CASSRRLAGGSTDTQYF
cdr3_nt: TGCGCCAGCAGCCGACGACTAGCGGGAGGGTCCACAGATACGCAGTATTTT
j_call: TRBJ2-3
d_call: TRBD2
v_call: TRBV4-1
clone_size: few

cdr3_aa: CASSYSRAQETQYF
cdr3_nt: TGTGCCAGCAGTTACTCAAGGGCGCAAGAGACCCAGTACTTC
j_call: TRBJ2-5
d_call: .
v_call: TRBV6-5
clone_size: few

cdr3_aa: CASSLSGRGGLGDTQYF
cdr3_nt: TGTGCCAGCAGTTTATCGGGGCGGGGGGGCCTCGGAGATACGCAGTATTTT
j_call: TRBJ2-3
d_call: TRBD2
v_call: TRBV27
clone_size: .

cdr3_aa: CAWSTSGGLQETQYF
cdr3_nt: TGTGCCTGGAGTACGAGCGGGGGGCTCCAAGAGACCCAGTACTTC
j_call: TRBJ2-5
d_call: TRBD2
v_call: TRBV30
clone_size: few

cdr3_aa: CSVELVGGSTEAFF
cdr3_nt: TGCAGCGTTGAGCTAGTAGGGGGTAGCACTGAAGCTTTCTTT
j_call: TRBJ1-1
d_call: .
v_call: TRBV29-1
clone_size: .

cdr3_aa: CASSTPTPGEETQYF
cdr3_nt: TGTGCCAGCAGCACACCTACCCCCGGGGAGGAGACCCAGTACTTC
j_call: TRBJ2-5
d_call: .
v_call: TRBV4-2
clone_size: .

cdr3_aa: CAWSGGPNTQYF
cdr3_nt: TGTGCCTGGAGTGGGGGGCCGAATACGCAGTATTTT
j_call: TRBJ2-3
d_call: .
v_call: TRBV30
clone_size: few

cdr3_aa: CASSLRTYEQYF
cdr3_nt: TGTGCCAGCAGTTTACGGACCTACGAGCAGTACTTC
j_call: TRBJ2-7
d_call: .
v_call: TRBV28
clone_size: .

cdr3_aa: CASRDREGDTEAFF
cdr3_nt: TGTGCCAGCAGGGACAGGGAGGGTGACACTGAAGCTTTCTTT
j_call: TRBJ1-1
d_call: TRBD1
v_call: TRBV6-5
clone_size: .

cdr3_aa: CASSPVRGLAGQETQYF
cdr3_nt: TGCGCCAGCAGCCCCGTTAGGGGACTAGCGGGGCAAGAGACCCAGTACTTC
j_call: TRBJ2-5
d_call: TRBD2
v_call: TRBV5-1
clone_size: few